The clone carrying this T cell receptor (beta chain) has more than one count but fewer than ten. This specimen comes from a study of T cells in Graves' hyperthyroidism and ophthalmopathy. Germline CDR1 reads SGHDT; CDR2 reads YYEEEE. The CDR3 runs 15 residues. The V gene end was trimmed by 5 bases and the J gene end by 7 bases; junction bases not matched to a gene: 10. Amplification targeted TCR beta CDR3 regions from RNA transcripts. Using the HTBI primer set, a first-round RT-PCR was run on the TCR CDR3. Each CDR3 protein is one row after TCRdb ran MiXCR on the multiplex PCR reads. The repertoire consists of around 250,000 distinct CDR3 sequences, with 15% to 20% occurring once and the leading ten covering about 29%. The PBMCs had their origin in 10 ml of fresh peripheral blood.

The chain recombines TRBV5-6 with TRBJ2-4; 9 positions agree with TRBD1. The TCR was taken from a woman aged 18 to 35 with Graves' ophthalmopathy. Source material: blood. CDR3 nucleotides: TGTGCCAGCAGTTCCACCGGGACAGGGATCAACATTCAGTACTTC. Its protein is CASSSTGTGINIQYF.